The TCR beta chain described here comes from a study of blood T cells in healthy people across ages. CDR3 length equals 16 residues. In germline, CDR1 is LGHDT, CDR2 YNNKEL (reference sequence). Trimming took 5 bases from V and 5 from J; bases not matched to a gene: 12. This clonotype has only a few counts. PBMCs were isolated at a quantity of at least 6.5 million per sample. The authors ran a second PCR of roughly 6 to 12 cycles using a sample-barcoded 5' primer and a J-beta primer mix. MiXCR, run by TCRdb on the 5' RACE reads, gives a single entry per CDR3 protein. The sample lists fewer than 950,000 distinct CDR3 sequences; around 36% were seen once.

The sequence was collected from a man aged 18 to 30 in good health. The chain has TRBV3-1 and TRBJ2-3; 8 nucleotides align to TRBD2. Material: blood. Written as DNA, the CDR3 is TGTGCCAGCAGCGCCACCGGGGGGGGCCAGGAAGATACGCAGTATTTT. Amino acid sequence: CASSATGGGQEDTQYF.